The clone carrying this TCR beta chain was observed a few times. The record originates from a study of T-cell reconstitution after alpha-beta-depleted transplantation in children. In germline, CDR1 is GTSNPN, CDR2 SVGIG (reference sequence). V was pared by 3 bases and J by 4 bases, with 13 bases between. CDR3 length equals 14 residues. Unique molecular identifiers were used in preparing the TCRbeta library. MiXCR, applied by TCRdb to the PCR reads, yields one record per CDR3 protein. The table shows hundreds of thousands of distinct CDR3 sequences, with 16% occurring only once. This chain uses TRBV30 with TRBJ2-1, with D unresolved. The sample was PBMCs from the stem cell graft donor, taken from the stem cell graft. This receptor was obtained from a human donor who donated a stem cell graft to a child with acute myeloid leukemia. The CDR3 sequence is CAWRDQRNYNEQFF. CDR3 coding DNA: TGTGCCTGGAGGGACCAGCGCAATTACAATGAGCAGTTCTTC.